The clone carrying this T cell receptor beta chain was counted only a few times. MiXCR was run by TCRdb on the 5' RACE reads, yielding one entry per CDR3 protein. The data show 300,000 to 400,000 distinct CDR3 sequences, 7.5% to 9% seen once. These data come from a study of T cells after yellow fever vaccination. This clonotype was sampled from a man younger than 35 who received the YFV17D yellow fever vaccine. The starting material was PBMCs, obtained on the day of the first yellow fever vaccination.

This CDR3 reads CSASRAGENTGELFF. The CDR3, as DNA: TGCAGTGCTAGTAGGGCGGGGGAGAACACCGGGGAGCTGTTTTTT. J is TRBJ2-2 and V is TRBV20-1, with 7 bases aligning to TRBD2. Germline V lookup: CDR1 DFQATT, CDR2 SNEGSKA (reference sequence). CDR3 length equals 15 residues. Trimming took 3 bases from V and 1 from J; bases not matched to a gene: 5.